This entry is about one TCR beta chain. What it binds is not known. This CDR3 spans 16 amino acids. Trimming removed 2 bases from V and 3 bases from J; junction bases left unmatched: 9. The germline gives CDR1 MNHNS, CDR2 SASEGT. The PCR had 60 Vbeta and 13 Jbeta primers. Sequencing used immunoSEQ multiplex PCR; TCRdb keeps in-frame clones, though not all of them. Of about 63,000 clones listed, 73% are singletons. Each donor was healthy, and each was a bone marrow donor. The data were obtained in a study of cytomegalovirus exposure and HLA in healthy donors. General study results and limits: TCR association rates varied by HLA locus in a later analysis, with DRB1 highest and HLA-C lowest. Some TCR beta chains (approximately 180 of them) were listed as cytomegalovirus-associated. Rarity characterized most TCR sequences, yet some public TCRs appeared in many donors.

Sequenced: PBMCs. The chain joins TRBV6-1 to TRBJ2-7; 8 bases match TRBD1. The receptor was isolated from a man aged 50-59 years in good health and CMV-seronegative. The CDR3 DNA sequence: TGTGCCAGCAGTGAATGGGGGACAGGTATATTCTACGAGCAGTACTTC. Translating it yields CASSEWGTGIFYEQYF.